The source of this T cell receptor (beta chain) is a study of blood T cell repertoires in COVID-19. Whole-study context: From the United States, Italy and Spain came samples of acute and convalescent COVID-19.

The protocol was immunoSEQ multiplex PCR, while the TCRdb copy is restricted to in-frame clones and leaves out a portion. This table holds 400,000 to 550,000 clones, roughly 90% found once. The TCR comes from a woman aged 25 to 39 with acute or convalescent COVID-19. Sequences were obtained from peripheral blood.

Written as DNA, the CDR3 is TGCAGCGTTGAGAAACAGGGGGCCGGTTACGCTGAAGCTTTCTTT. This codes for CSVEKQGAGYAEAFF. J is TRBJ1-1 and V is TRBV29-1, with 9 bases lining up with TRBD1. V gave up 3 bases and J gave up 6 bases; unmatched junction bases: 11. Per germline, CDR1 SQVTM and CDR2 ANQGSEA. CDR3 length: 15 amino acids. Using reference TRBV29-1 and TRBJ1-1 for the parts outside the CDR3, the full variable domain is SAVISQKPSRDICQRGTSLTIQCQVDSQVTMMFWYRQQPGQSLTLIATANQGSEATYESGFVIDKFPISRPNLTFSTLTVSNMSPEDSSIYLCSVEKQGAGYAEAFFGQGTRLTVV.